Listed below are T cell receptor beta chains from one sample, sequenced in a study of shared clonotypes between healthy human individuals. Produced via immunoSEQ multiplex PCR; TCRdb's table is partial and in-frame only. The sample has roughly 490,000 clones; about 80% are singletons. The sequenced material came from PBMCs. These receptors were collected from a middle-aged woman in good health. Some clones in this sample may be carry-over from other donors' samples. Each CDR3 is given with its conserved first and last residue. Fields, in order: V gene, clone size, J gene, D gene, CDR3 protein, CDR3 DNA. A D gene is named only where the DNA matches it firmly. The listing skips clone size in some rows; elsewhere it reads once, few, many or a size class.

V: TRBV4-1
size: NA
J: TRBJ1-1
D: TRBD1
CDR3: CASSQVEGAGEAFF
DNA: TGCGCCAGCAGCCAAGTCGAGGGGGCTGGTGAAGCTTTCTTT

V: TRBV5-4
size: NA
J: TRBJ2-5
D: NA
CDR3: CASSSGLVVQETQYF
DNA: TGTGCCAGCAGCTCGGGACTGGTTGTTCAAGAGACCCAGTACTTC

V: TRBV11-3
size: NA
J: TRBJ2-1
D: NA
CDR3: CASSEPGIEANEQFF
DNA: TGTGCCAGCAGCGAGCCGGGAATTGAAGCCAATGAGCAGTTCTTC

V: TRBV16
size: NA
J: TRBJ2-3
D: NA
CDR3: CASSQSVGGTDTQYF
DNA: TGTGCCAGCAGCCAATCGGTGGGAGGTACAGATACGCAGTATTTT

V: TRBV6-5
size: NA
J: TRBJ2-7
D: NA
CDR3: CASSSLQLFYYEQYF
DNA: TGTGCCAGCAGTTCCCTACAGCTCTTCTACTACGAGCAGTACTTC

V: TRBV11-2
size: NA
J: TRBJ2-5
D: TRBD2
CDR3: CASSMRTRTETQYF
DNA: TGTGCCAGCAGCATGCGGACTAGAACGGAGACCCAGTACTTC

V: TRBV7-8
size: NA
J: TRBJ2-5
D: TRBD2
CDR3: CASSLELAGAERKTQYF
DNA: TGTGCCAGCAGCTTAGAACTAGCGGGAGCCGAGAGGAAGACCCAGTACTTC

V: TRBV10-3
size: NA
J: TRBJ2-6
D: NA
CDR3: CAISEGGSSGANVLTF
DNA: TGTGCCATCAGTGAGGGCGGATCCTCTGGGGCCAACGTCCTGACTTTC

V: TRBV28
size: few
J: TRBJ1-2
D: NA
CDR3: CASSGGNEDGYTF
DNA: TGTGCCAGCAGTGGCGGGAATGAAGATGGCTACACCTTC

V: TRBV28
size: NA
J: TRBJ2-2
D: TRBD1
CDR3: CASSPDRTGTGELFF
DNA: TGTGCCAGCAGCCCGGACAGGACCGGCACCGGGGAGCTGTTTTTT

V: TRBV18
size: many
J: TRBJ2-5
D: NA
CDR3: CASSPRQETQYF
DNA: TGTGCCAGCTCACCACGACAAGAGACCCAGTACTTC

V: TRBV6-5
size: NA
J: TRBJ2-5
D: TRBD1
CDR3: CASSYEGQGWETQYF
DNA: TGTGCCAGCAGTTATGAGGGACAGGGGTGGGAGACCCAGTACTTC

V: TRBV9
size: NA
J: TRBJ2-1
D: TRBD2
CDR3: CASSVSWTSGNEQFF
DNA: TGTGCCAGCAGCGTAAGTTGGACTAGCGGGAATGAGCAGTTCTTC

V: TRBV7-9
size: NA
J: TRBJ2-1
D: NA
CDR3: CASSLMIGVDEQFF
DNA: TGTGCCAGCAGCTTAATGATAGGGGTTGATGAGCAGTTCTTC

V: TRBV5-5
size: NA
J: TRBJ2-7
D: NA
CDR3: CASSLTVRVYEQYF
DNA: TGTGCCAGCAGCTTGACCGTCAGGGTATACGAGCAGTACTTC

V: TRBV28
size: NA
J: TRBJ1-5
D: NA
CDR3: CASSLWTGRYSNQPQHF
DNA: TGTGCCAGCAGTTTATGGACAGGACGATATAGCAATCAGCCCCAGCATTTT

V: TRBV13
size: NA
J: TRBJ1-2
D: NA
CDR3: CASKIGARDYGYTF
DNA: TGTGCCAGCAAGATAGGGGCTAGGGACTATGGCTACACCTTC

V: TRBV30
size: NA
J: TRBJ2-1
D: TRBD2
CDR3: CAWSVMGGEYNEQFF
DNA: TGTGCCTGGAGTGTAATGGGGGGGGAGTACAATGAGCAGTTCTTC

V: TRBV7-3
size: NA
J: TRBJ2-7
D: TRBD2
CDR3: CASSSLLAGAWEQYF
DNA: TGTGCCAGCAGCTCACTACTAGCGGGAGCTTGGGAGCAGTACTTC

V: TRBV5-1
size: NA
J: TRBJ2-4
D: NA
CDR3: CASSLFIGNIQYF
DNA: TGCGCCAGCAGCTTGTTTATAGGGAACATTCAGTACTTC